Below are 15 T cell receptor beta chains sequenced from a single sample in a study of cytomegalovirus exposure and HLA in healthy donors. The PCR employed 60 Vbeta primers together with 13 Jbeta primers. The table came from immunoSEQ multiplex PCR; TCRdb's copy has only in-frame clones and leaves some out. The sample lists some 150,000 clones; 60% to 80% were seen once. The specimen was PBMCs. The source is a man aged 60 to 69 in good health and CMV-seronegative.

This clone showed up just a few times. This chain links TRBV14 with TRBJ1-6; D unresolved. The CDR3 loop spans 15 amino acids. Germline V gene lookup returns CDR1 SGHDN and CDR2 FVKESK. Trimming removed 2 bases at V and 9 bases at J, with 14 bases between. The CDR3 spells CASSQRQASLSPLHF. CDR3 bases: TGTGCCAGCAGCCAACGGCAGGCCTCCCTTTCACCCCTCCACTTT.

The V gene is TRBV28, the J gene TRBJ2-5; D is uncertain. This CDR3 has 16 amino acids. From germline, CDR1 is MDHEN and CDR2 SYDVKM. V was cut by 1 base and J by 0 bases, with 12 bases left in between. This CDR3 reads CASSLFAGPYQETQYF. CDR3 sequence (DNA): TGTGCCAGCAGTTTATTCGCAGGCCCGTACCAAGAGACCCAGTACTTC.

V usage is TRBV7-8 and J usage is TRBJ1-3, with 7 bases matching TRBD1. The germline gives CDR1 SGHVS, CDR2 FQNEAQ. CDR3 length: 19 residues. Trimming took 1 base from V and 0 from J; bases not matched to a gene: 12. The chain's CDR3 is CASSLVKRGQRLSGNTIYF. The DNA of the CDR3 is TGTGCCAGCAGCTTAGTAAAAAGGGGACAGAGGCTCTCTGGAAACACCATATATTTT.

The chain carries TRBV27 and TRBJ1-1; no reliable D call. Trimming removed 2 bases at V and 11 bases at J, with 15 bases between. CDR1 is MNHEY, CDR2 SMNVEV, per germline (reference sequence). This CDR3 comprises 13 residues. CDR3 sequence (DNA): TGTGCCAGCAGTTTAAATATGGGCAGTCAGGCTTTCTTT. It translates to CASSLNMGSQAFF.

In DNA form, the CDR3 reads TGTGCCAGCAGCTGGGGACTAGCGGGAGGGCCTTCCTACGAGCAGTACTTC. Translating it yields CASSWGLAGGPSYEQYF. The V and J genes are TRBV7-8 and TRBJ2-5; 16 bases line up with TRBD2. The DNA end is a closer match to TRBJ2-7, so the J assignment may be wrong. Germline lookup yields CDR1 SGHVS and CDR2 FQNEAQ. The CDR3 length is 17 residues.

DNA for the CDR3: TGTGCCAGCAGCCGTGGTGGCACAGCAAACAACCAAGAGACCCAGTACTTC. Its translation is CASSRGGTANNQETQYF. The rearrangement links TRBV11-3 to TRBJ2-5, with unresolved D. The V and J ends lost 5 bases and 0 bases respectively, with 19 bases between them. The germline gives CDR1 SGHNT, CDR2 YENEEA. This CDR3 is 17 amino acids long. The whole variable domain, filled in from reference TRBV11-3 and TRBJ2-5, reads EAGVVQSPRYKIIEKKQPVAFWCNPISGHNTLYWYLQNLGQGPELLIRYENEEAVDDSQLPKDRFSAERLKGVDSTLKIQPAELGDSAVYLCASSRGGTANNQETQYFGPGTRLLVL.

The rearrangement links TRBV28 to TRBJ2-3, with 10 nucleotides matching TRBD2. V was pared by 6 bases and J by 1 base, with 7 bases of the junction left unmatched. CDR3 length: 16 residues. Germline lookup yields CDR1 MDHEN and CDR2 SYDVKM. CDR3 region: CASRSSGSEGTDTQYF. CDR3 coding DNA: TGTGCCAGCAGGTCTAGCGGGAGTGAAGGCACAGATACGCAGTATTTT.

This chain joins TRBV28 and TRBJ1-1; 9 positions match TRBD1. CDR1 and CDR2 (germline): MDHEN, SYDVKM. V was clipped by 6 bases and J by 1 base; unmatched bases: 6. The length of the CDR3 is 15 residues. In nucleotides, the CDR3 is TGTGCCAGCAGCTGGTCGGGACAGGGGAACACTGAAGCTTTCTTT. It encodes CASSWSGQGNTEAFF.

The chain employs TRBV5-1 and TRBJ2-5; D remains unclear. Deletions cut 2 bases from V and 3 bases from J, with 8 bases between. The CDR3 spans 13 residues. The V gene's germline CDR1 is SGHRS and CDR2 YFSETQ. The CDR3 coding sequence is TGCGCCAGCAGCTTTACAGTCGAAGAGACCCAGTACTTC. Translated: CASSFTVEETQYF.

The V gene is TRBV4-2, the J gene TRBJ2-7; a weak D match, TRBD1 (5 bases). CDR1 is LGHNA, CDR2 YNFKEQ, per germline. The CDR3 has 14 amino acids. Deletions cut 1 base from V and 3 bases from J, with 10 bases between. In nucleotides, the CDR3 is TGTGCCAGCAGCCAAGCAGGGTTCCACTACGAGCAGTACTTC. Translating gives CASSQAGFHYEQYF.

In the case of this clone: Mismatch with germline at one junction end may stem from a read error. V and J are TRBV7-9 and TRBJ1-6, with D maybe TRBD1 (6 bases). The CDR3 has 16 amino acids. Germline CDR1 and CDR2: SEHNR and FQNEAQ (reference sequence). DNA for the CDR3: TGTTCCAGCAGCTTAGCGGGGGCTGGTAATAATTCACCCCTCCACTTT. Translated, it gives CSSSLAGAGNNSPLHF.

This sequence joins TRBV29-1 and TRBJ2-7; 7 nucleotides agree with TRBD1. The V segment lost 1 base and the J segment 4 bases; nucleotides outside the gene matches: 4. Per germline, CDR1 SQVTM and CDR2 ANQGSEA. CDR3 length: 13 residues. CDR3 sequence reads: CSVEVGQLYEQYF. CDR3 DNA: TGCAGCGTTGAAGTGGGACAGCTGTACGAGCAGTACTTC.

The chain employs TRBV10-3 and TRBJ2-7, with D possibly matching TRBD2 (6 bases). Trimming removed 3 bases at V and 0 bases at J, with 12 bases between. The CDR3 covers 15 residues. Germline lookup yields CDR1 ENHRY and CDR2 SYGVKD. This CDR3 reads CAISELAQSSYEQYF. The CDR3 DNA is TGTGCCATCAGTGAACTAGCTCAGAGCTCCTACGAGCAGTACTTC.

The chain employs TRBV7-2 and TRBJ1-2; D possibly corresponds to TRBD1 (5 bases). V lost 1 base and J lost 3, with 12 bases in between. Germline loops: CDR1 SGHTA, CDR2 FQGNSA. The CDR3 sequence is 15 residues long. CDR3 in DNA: TGTGCCAGCAGCTTAGGGCAGGGTATCGACTATGGCTACACCTTC. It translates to CASSLGQGIDYGYTF.

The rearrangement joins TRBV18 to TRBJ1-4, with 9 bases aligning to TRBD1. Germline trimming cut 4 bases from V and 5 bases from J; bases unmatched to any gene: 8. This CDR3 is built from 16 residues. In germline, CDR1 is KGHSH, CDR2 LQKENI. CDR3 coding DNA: TGTGCCAGCTCACTCGGGCCGGGACAGGGCAATGAAAAACTGTTTTTT. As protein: CASSLGPGQGNEKLFF.